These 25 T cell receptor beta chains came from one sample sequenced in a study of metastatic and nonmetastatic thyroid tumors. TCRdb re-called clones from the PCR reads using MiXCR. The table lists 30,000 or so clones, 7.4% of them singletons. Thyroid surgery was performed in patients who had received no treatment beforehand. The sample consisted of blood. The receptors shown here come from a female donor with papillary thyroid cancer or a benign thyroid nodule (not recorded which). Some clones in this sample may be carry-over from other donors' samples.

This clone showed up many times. CDR3 residues: CASSYSYSAASSNQPQHF. Here the CDR3 DNA reads TGTGCCAGCAGTTACTCGTATTCGGCAGCCTCTAGCAATCAGCCCCAGCATTTT. The rearrangement links TRBV6-5 to TRBJ1-5, with D unresolved. Deletions cut 0 bases from V and 0 bases from J, with 15 bases between. The CDR3 is 18 residues long. From germline, CDR1 is MNHEY and CDR2 SVGAGI.

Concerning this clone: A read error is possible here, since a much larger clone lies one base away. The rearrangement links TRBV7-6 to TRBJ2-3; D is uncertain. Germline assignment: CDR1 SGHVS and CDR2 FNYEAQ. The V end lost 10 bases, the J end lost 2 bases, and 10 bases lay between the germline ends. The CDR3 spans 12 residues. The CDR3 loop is CAISAITDTQYF. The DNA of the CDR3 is TGTGCCATCAGTGCGATCACAGATACGCAGTATTTT. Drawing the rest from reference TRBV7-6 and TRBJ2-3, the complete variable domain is GAGVSQSPRYKVTKRGQDVALRCDPISGHVSLYWYRQALGQGPEFLTYFNYEAQQDKSGLPNDRFSAERPEGSISTLTIQRTEQRDSAMYRCAISAITDTQYFGPGTRLTVL.

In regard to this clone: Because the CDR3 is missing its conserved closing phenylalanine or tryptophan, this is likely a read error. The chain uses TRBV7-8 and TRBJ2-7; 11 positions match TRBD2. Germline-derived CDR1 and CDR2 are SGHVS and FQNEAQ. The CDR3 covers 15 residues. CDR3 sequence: CASILIAGGYYEQYS. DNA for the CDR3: TGTGCCAGCATCTTAATAGCGGGAGGGTACTACGAGCAGTACTCC.

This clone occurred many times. CDR3 in amino acids: CASSTGVGPEAFF. DNA for the CDR3: TGTGCCAGCAGTACAGGGGTAGGACCTGAAGCTTTCTTT. This sequence joins TRBV2 and TRBJ1-1; 7 bases match TRBD1. The germline V gene has CDR1 SNHLY and CDR2 FYNNEI. V lost 5 bases and J lost 6; bases outside the gene matches: 6. The CDR3 sequence is 13 residues long.

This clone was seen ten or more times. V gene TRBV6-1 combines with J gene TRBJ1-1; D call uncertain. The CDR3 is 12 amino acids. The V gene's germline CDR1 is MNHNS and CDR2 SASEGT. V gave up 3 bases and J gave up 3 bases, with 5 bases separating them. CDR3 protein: CASSDAYTEAFF. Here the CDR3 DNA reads TGTGCCAGCAGTGACGCCTACACTGAAGCTTTCTTT.

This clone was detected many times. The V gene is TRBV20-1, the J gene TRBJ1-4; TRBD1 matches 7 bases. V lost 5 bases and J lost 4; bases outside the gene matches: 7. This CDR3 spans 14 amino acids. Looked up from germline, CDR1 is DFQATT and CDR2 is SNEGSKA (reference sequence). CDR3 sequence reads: CSAPSRDSNEKLFF. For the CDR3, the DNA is TGCAGTGCTCCCTCCCGGGACAGTAATGAAAAACTGTTTTTT.

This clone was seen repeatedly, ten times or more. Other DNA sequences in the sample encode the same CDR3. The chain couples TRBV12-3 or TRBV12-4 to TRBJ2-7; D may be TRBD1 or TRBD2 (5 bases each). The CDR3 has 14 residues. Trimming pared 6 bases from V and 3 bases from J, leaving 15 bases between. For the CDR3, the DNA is TGTGCCAGCAGGGGACGAAGGGCCTTCTACGAGCAGTACTTC. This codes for CASRGRRAFYEQYF.

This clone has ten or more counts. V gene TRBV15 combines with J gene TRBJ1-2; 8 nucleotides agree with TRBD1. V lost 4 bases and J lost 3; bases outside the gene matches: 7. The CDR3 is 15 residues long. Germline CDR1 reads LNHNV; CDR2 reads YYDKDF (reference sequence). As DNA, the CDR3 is TGTGCCACCAGCACCACAGGGGGTGTCGACTATGGCTACACCTTC. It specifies CATSTTGGVDYGYTF.

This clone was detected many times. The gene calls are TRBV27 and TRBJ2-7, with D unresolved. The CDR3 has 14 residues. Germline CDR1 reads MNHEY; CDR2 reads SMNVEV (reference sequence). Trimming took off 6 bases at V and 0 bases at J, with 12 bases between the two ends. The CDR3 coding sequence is TGTGCCAGCAGCCGGAGCTATAGCTCCTACGAGCAGTACTTC. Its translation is CASSRSYSSYEQYF.

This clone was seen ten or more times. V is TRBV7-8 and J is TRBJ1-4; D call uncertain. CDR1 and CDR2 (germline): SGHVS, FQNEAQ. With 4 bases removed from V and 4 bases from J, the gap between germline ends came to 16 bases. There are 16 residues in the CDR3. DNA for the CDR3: TGTGCCAGCAGCTCCTCCAATAAGGCAGATAATGAAAAACTGTTTTTT. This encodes CASSSSNKADNEKLFF.

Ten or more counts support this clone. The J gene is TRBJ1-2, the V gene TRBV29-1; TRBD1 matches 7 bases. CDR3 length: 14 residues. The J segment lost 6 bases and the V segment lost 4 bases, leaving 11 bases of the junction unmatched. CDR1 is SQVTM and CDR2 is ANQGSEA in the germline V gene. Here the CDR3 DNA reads TGCAGCGTTGGTCGGACAGGCATTAGGGATGGCTACACCTTC. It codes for CSVGRTGIRDGYTF.

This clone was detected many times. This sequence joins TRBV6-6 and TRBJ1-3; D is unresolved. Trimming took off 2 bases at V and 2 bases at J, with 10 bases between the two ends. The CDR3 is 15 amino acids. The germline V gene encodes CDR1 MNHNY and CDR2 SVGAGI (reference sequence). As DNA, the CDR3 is TGTGCCAGCAGTTACCCTGGAGGGACTGGAAACACCATATATTTT. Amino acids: CASSYPGGTGNTIYF.

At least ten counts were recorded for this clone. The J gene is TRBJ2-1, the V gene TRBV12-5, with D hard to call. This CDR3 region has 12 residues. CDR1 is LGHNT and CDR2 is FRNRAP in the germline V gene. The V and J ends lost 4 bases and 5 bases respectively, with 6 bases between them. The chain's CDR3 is CASGSINNEQFF. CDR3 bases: TGTGCTAGTGGTTCCATTAACAATGAGCAGTTCTTC.

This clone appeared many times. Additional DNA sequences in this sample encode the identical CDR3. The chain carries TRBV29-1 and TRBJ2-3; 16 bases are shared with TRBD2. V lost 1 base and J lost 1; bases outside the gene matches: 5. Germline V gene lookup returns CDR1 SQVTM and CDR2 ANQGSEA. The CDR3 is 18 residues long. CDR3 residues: CSVEGSGTSGRGTDTQYF. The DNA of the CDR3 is TGCAGCGTTGAAGGTTCCGGGACTAGCGGGAGGGGCACAGATACGCAGTATTTT.

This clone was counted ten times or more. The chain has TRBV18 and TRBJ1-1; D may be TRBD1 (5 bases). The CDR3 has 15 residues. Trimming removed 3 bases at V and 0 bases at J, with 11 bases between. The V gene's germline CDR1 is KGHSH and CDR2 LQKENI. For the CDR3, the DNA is TGTGCCAGCTCACCGACCTCAGGGCTGAACACTGAAGCTTTCTTT. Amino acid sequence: CASSPTSGLNTEAFF.

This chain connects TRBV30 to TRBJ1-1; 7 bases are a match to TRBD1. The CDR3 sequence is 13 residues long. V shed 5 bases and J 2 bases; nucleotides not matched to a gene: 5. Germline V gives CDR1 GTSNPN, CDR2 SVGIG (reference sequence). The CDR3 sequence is CAWGTDFNTEAFF. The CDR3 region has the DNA TGTGCCTGGGGGACAGACTTCAACACTGAAGCTTTCTTT.

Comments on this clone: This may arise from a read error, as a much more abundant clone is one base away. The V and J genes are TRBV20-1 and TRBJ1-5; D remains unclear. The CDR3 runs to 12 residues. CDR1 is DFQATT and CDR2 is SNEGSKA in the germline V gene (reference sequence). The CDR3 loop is CRASLSNQPQHF. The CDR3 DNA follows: TGCAGGGCTAGCCTGAGCAATCAGCCCCAGCATTTT.

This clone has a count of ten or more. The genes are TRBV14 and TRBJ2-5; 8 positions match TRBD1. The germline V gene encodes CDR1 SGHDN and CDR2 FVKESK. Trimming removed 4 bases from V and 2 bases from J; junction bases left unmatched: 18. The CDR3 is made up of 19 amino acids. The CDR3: CASSLRRGQGGSYQETQYF. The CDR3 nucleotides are TGTGCCAGCAGCCTTCGTCGTGGACAGGGTGGTTCGTATCAAGAGACCCAGTACTTC.

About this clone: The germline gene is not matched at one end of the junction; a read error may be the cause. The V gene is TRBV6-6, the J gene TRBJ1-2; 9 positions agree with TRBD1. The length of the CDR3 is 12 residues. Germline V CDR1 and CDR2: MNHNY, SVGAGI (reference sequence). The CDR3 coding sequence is TGTGCCAGAAGTTACAGGGGGCATGACTACACCTTC. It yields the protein CARSYRGHDYTF.

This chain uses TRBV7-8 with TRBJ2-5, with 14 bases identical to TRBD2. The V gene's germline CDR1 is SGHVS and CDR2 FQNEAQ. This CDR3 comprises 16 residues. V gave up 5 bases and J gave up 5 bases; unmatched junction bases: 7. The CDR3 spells CASSVIGTSGGETQYF. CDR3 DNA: TGTGCCAGCAGCGTTATCGGGACTAGCGGGGGTGAGACCCAGTACTTC. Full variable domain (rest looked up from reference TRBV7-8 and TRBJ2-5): GAGVSQSPRYKVAKRGQDVALRCDPISGHVSLFWYQQALGQGPEFLTYFQNEAQLDKSGLPSDRFFAERPEGSVSTLKIQRTQQEDSAVYLCASSVIGTSGGETQYFGPGTRLLVL.

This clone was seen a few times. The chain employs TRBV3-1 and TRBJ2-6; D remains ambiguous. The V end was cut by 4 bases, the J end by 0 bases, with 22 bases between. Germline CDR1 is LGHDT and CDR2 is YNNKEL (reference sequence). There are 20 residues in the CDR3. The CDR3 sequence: CASSPNLQLGRYSGANVLTF. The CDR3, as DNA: TGTGCCAGCAGCCCGAACCTTCAACTTGGTCGTTACTCTGGGGCCAACGTCCTGACTTTC. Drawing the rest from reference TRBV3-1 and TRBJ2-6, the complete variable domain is DTAVSQTPKYLVTQMGNDKSIKCEQNLGHDTMYWYKQDSKKFLKIMFSYNNKELIINETVPNRFSPKSPDKAHLNLHINSLELGDSAVYFCASSPNLQLGRYSGANVLTFGAGSRLTVL.

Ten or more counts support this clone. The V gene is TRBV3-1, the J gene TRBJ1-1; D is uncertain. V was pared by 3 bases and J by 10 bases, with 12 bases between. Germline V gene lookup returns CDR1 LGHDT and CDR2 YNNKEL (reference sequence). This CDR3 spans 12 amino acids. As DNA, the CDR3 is TGTGCCAGCAGCCACGATAGGGATCGAGCTTTCTTT. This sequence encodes CASSHDRDRAFF.

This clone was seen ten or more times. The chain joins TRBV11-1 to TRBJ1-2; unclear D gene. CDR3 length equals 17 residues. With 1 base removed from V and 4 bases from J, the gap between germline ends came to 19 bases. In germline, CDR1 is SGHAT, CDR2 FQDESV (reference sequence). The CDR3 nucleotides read TGTGCCAGCAGCTTAGTCGAACTTAATCCCCTGGTCTATGGCTACACCTTC. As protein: CASSLVELNPLVYGYTF.

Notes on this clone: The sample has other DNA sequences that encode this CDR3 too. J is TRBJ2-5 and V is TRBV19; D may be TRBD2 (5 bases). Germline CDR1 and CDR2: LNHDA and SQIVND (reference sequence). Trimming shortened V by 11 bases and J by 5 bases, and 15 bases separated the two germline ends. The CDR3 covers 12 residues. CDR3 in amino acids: CAAGGWGETQYF. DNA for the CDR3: TGTGCCGCGGGTGGTTGGGGTGAGACCCAGTACTTC.

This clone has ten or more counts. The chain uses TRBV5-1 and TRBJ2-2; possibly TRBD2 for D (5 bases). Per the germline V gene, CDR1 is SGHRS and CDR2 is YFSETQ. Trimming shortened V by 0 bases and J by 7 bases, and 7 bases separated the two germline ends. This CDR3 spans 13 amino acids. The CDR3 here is CASSLGGGGELFF. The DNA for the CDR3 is TGCGCCAGCAGCTTGGGAGGAGGCGGGGAGCTGTTTTTT.